The clone carrying this T cell receptor (beta chain) was counted ten times or more. Its antigen remains unknown. The sample comes from a study of T cells in Graves' hyperthyroidism and ophthalmopathy. The overall study: Upon initial diagnosis and before any treatment, peripheral blood was collected. Study-level findings and limits: Stable hyperthyroidism and ophthalmopathy were separated using 13 V-J signatures.

Germline CDR1 is SNHLY and CDR2 is FYNNEI. The CDR3 is 15 amino acids. The V gene end was trimmed by 4 bases and the J gene end by 4 bases; junction bases not matched to a gene: 5. The source material, RNA transcripts, was used to amplify TCR beta CDR3 regions. When the TCR CDR3 underwent first-round RT-PCR, the HTBI primer set was used. In TCRdb, the multiplex PCR reads were re-called with MiXCR into one record per CDR3 protein. The sample includes about 460,000 distinct CDR3 sequences, about 22% of them seen just once. The study included ophthalmopathy patients with Clinical Activity Score at least 3, NOSPECS grade at least 4 and duration under 3 months. Uncontrolled infection, other autoimmune disease, pregnancy or lactation led to exclusion.

The sequenced material came from blood. The TCR sequence derives from a woman in her 70s with Graves' ophthalmopathy. J is TRBJ2-1 and V is TRBV2, with 9 positions matching TRBD2. DNA of the CDR3: TGTGCCAGCAGTGGGGAACTAGCGGGTTACAATGAGCAGTTCTTC. Protein product: CASSGELAGYNEQFF.